These 6 T cell receptor beta chains share one sample of origin, sequenced in a study of blood T cell repertoires in COVID-19. Generated by immunoSEQ multiplex PCR, the TCRdb table keeps only in-frame clones and is missing some. The sample has roughly 480,000 clones, 89% seen once. Sequenced: peripheral blood. These receptors all come from a man aged 18 to 30 with COVID-19, enrolled during active disease.

The chain couples TRBV27 to TRBJ2-1; 7 nucleotides line up with TRBD1. The V and J ends lost 5 bases and 1 base, in that order; junction bases with no gene match: 5. CDR1 is MNHEY, CDR2 SMNVEV, per germline (reference sequence). CDR3 size: 15 residues. Written as DNA, the CDR3 is TGTGCCAGCAGTACGACAGGGTTGTCCTACAATGAGCAGTTCTTC. This translates into CASSTTGLSYNEQFF.

A few counts support this clone. This rearrangement joins TRBV6-5 to TRBJ2-1; D is perhaps TRBD1 (7 bases). The CDR3 is 15 residues long. Germline values: CDR1 MNHEY, CDR2 SVGAGI. V was cut by 4 bases and J by 7 bases, with 17 bases left in between. The CDR3 region has the DNA TGTGCCAGCAGTTTTTCGGAGGAGGGGGCGAATGAGCAGTTCTTC. This gives the protein CASSFSEEGANEQFF.

The chain is built from TRBV5-6 and TRBJ2-6; TRBD2 is a possible D gene (6 bases). This CDR3 has 16 amino acids. Trimming pared 5 bases from V and 0 bases from J, leaving 12 bases between. The germline V gene encodes CDR1 SGHDT and CDR2 YYEEEE. DNA for the CDR3: TGTGCCAGCAGTCGGGGGTATTTCTCTGGGGCCAACGTCCTGACTTTC. As protein: CASSRGYFSGANVLTF.

This chain connects TRBV19 to TRBJ2-6; TRBD1 matches 9 bases. The trim removed 4 bases at V and 0 bases at J, leaving 10 bases unmatched. Germline V gene data show CDR1 as LNHDA and CDR2 as SQIVND (reference sequence). The CDR3 covers 19 residues. The CDR3 here is CASSRGQGRSHSGANVLTF. The CDR3 region has the DNA TGTGCCAGTAGTAGGGGACAGGGCCGCTCCCACTCTGGGGCCAACGTCCTGACTTTC.

This chain joins TRBV2 and TRBJ1-1, with D perhaps matching TRBD1 (6 bases). In germline, CDR1 is SNHLY, CDR2 FYNNEI. The CDR3 extends over 13 amino acids. The germline V and J ends were trimmed by 6 bases and 7 bases, with 15 bases remaining between them. For the CDR3, the DNA is TGTGCCAGCAGCTGGGCAGGGGTTTTTGAAGCTTTCTTT. As protein: CASSWAGVFEAFF.

The rearrangement links TRBV27 to TRBJ1-5, with 7 bases matching TRBD1. Germline loops: CDR1 MNHEY, CDR2 SMNVEV (reference sequence). This CDR3 contains 14 residues. With V trimmed by 5 bases and J by 5 bases, 6 bases remained unmatched. The DNA for the CDR3 is TGTGCCAGCAGTGTGTACAGGGGCTATCAGCCCCAGCATTTT. Its translation: CASSVYRGYQPQHF.